What follows are 26 T cell receptor beta chains derived from one specimen sequenced in a study of T-cell memory formation after mild COVID-19. TCRdb reprocessed the 5' RACE reads via MiXCR and lists one record per CDR3 protein. This repertoire shows approximately 230,000 distinct CDR3 sequences, 15% to 20% found once; its top ten account for roughly 3.6%. The specimen was PBMCs or a T cell subset sorted from them (not recorded which). Source of these receptors: a man between 18 and 29 years old who had mild COVID-19 (a few samples of this study predate the infection). Cell type and time point are not known.

This clonotype has a handful of counts. The chain is built from TRBV2 and TRBJ2-3; no clear D gene. The CDR3 is 13 amino acids. The germline V and J ends were trimmed by 5 bases and 0 bases, with 6 bases remaining between them. CDR1 and CDR2 (germline): SNHLY, FYNNEI. The CDR3 DNA reads TGTGCCAGCAGTTTCCAAAGCACAGATACGCAGTATTTT. Amino acids: CASSFQSTDTQYF.

This clonotype turned up a few times. This rearrangement joins TRBV5-6 to TRBJ1-5, with 8 bases that match TRBD1. Germline CDR1 is SGHDT and CDR2 is YYEEEE. Trimming removed 0 bases from V and 4 bases from J; junction bases left unmatched: 3. The CDR3 spans 15 residues. The CDR3 DNA is TGTGCCAGCAGCTTGGGGACAGGGAGGAATCAGCCCCAGCATTTT. This codes for CASSLGTGRNQPQHF.

This clonotype has ten or more counts. V usage is TRBV7-6 and J usage is TRBJ2-5; 9 bases align to TRBD2. The CDR3 runs to 15 residues. Trimming removed 4 bases from V and 7 bases from J; junction bases left unmatched: 10. CDR1 is SGHVS, CDR2 FNYEAQ, per germline. The CDR3 loop reads CASSSTLLSGGTQYF. CDR3 nucleotide sequence: TGTGCCAGCAGCTCAACACTCCTTAGCGGGGGGACCCAGTACTTC.

V usage is TRBV6-5 and J usage is TRBJ2-1; D is possibly TRBD2 (6 bases). Germline V gene sequence: CDR1 MNHEY, CDR2 SVGAGI. The CDR3 loop spans 16 amino acids. V dropped 6 bases and J dropped 0 bases, with 15 bases sitting between them. This CDR3 is CASSLKGRSSYNEQFF. CDR3 bases: TGTGCCAGCAGCCTAAAGGGGAGGAGCTCCTACAATGAGCAGTTCTTC.

This clonotype was seen only once. The V and J genes are TRBV12-3 or TRBV12-4 and TRBJ2-6, with D uncertain. V was shortened by 1 base and J by 2 bases, with 6 bases between the two germline ends. This CDR3 contains 15 residues. The CDR3 DNA reads as TGTGCCAGCAGTTTAGGCCAGCCTGGGGCCAACGTCCTGACTTTC. This codes for CASSLGQPGANVLTF.

The CDR3 DNA follows: TGTGCCAGCGTTTCGAGGGACAGGGAGAATGGAGAAAAACTGTTTTTT. This codes for CASVSRDRENGEKLFF. The gene calls are TRBV7-9 and TRBJ1-4, with TRBD1 matching over 9 bases. The CDR3 length is 16 residues. With V trimmed by 8 bases and J by 8 bases, 15 bases remained unmatched. Germline CDR1 SEHNR, CDR2 FQNEAQ (reference sequence).

The chain combines TRBV29-1 with TRBJ1-5; 9 bases are shared with TRBD1. The V segment lost 5 bases and the J segment 6 bases; nucleotides outside the gene matches: 2. This CDR3 has 12 amino acids. Germline CDR1 is SQVTM and CDR2 is ANQGSEA. CDR3 loop: CSVQTGGQPQHF. In nucleotides, the CDR3 is TGCAGCGTTCAGACAGGGGGTCAGCCCCAGCATTTT. The full variable domain, with the rest looked up from reference TRBV29-1 and TRBJ1-5, is SAVISQKPSRDICQRGTSLTIQCQVDSQVTMMFWYRQQPGQSLTLIATANQGSEATYESGFVIDKFPISRPNLTFSTLTVSNMSPEDSSIYLCSVQTGGQPQHFGDGTRLSIL.

For the CDR3, the DNA is TGTGCCAGCAGCTTAGTTCCTAGCCCCTACAATGAGCAGTTCTTC. It specifies CASSLVPSPYNEQFF. The rearrangement uses TRBV7-2 and TRBJ2-1; perhaps TRBD2 as D (5 bases). Per germline, CDR1 SGHTA and CDR2 FQGNSA. V gave up 1 base and J gave up 2 bases, with 9 bases separating them. The CDR3 totals 15 residues.

This clonotype turned up a few times. The gene calls are TRBV7-2 and TRBJ2-2, with TRBD2 identical over 8 bases. J gave up 5 bases and V 8 bases, and 10 bases lay outside the gene matches. The CDR3 spans 15 residues. Germline V CDR1 and CDR2: SGHTA, FQGNSA. The CDR3 loop reads CASARSGGRTGELFF. Written as DNA, the CDR3 is TGTGCCAGCGCGCGAAGCGGGGGCAGAACCGGGGAGCTGTTTTTT. Combining the CDR3 with reference TRBV7-2 and TRBJ2-2 gives the whole variable domain GAGVSQSPSNKVTEKGKDVELRCDPISGHTALYWYRQSLGQGLEFLIYFQGNSAPDKSGLPSDRFSAERTGGSVSTLTIQRTQQEDSAVYLCASARSGGRTGELFFGEGSRLTVL.

The chain has TRBV25-1 and TRBJ2-3; the D is unclear. The ends were cut back, 1 base at V and 5 bases at J, with 10 bases in the middle. The germline V gene has CDR1 MGHDK and CDR2 SYGVNS. The CDR3 covers 14 residues. CDR3 DNA sequence: TGTGCCAGCAGTGAATTAGGTAGCCGAGATACGCAGTATTTT. It encodes CASSELGSRDTQYF.

This clonotype turned up a few times. The V call is TRBV9, the J call TRBJ2-3; perhaps TRBD2 as D (6 bases). The CDR3 length is 18 residues. From germline, CDR1 is SGDLS and CDR2 YYNGEE. Trimming shortened V by 4 bases and J by 5 bases, and 26 bases separated the two germline ends. CDR3 residues: CASSPALTSGEIVDTQYF. In DNA, the CDR3 is TGTGCCAGCAGCCCCGCCCTCACCTCGGGGGAAATTGTAGATACGCAGTATTTT. The full variable domain, with the rest looked up from reference TRBV9 and TRBJ2-3, is DSGVTQTPKHLITATGQRVTLRCSPRSGDLSVYWYQQSLDQGLQFLIQYYNGEERAKGNILERFSAQQFPDLHSELNLSSLELGDSALYFCASSPALTSGEIVDTQYFGPGTRLTVL.

The CDR3 coding sequence is TGCAGTGCTCCGGCACGGAACTATGGCTACACCTTC. This translates into CSAPARNYGYTF. V is TRBV20-1 and J is TRBJ1-2; D is unresolved. V was shortened by 5 bases and J by 2 bases, with 9 bases between the two germline ends. CDR1 and CDR2 (germline): DFQATT, SNEGSKA (reference sequence). This CDR3 comprises 12 residues.

This chain connects TRBV7-9 to TRBJ2-3, with 8 bases lining up with TRBD2. Trimming removed 9 bases from V and 2 bases from J; junction bases left unmatched: 1. There are 12 residues in the CDR3. The germline gives CDR1 SEHNR, CDR2 FQNEAQ (reference sequence). The CDR3 sequence: CARAGATDTQYF. The CDR3 DNA reads as TGTGCCAGAGCGGGGGCCACAGATACGCAGTATTTT.

This clonotype was observed a few times. This sequence joins TRBV28 and TRBJ2-4; no reliable D call. This CDR3 is 16 amino acids long. Germline V gene data show CDR1 as MDHEN and CDR2 as SYDVKM. Trimming pared 2 bases from V and 0 bases from J, leaving 11 bases between. CDR3 amino acids: CASSLRRDLAKNIQYF. DNA for the CDR3: TGTGCCAGCAGTTTACGAAGGGATCTAGCCAAAAACATTCAGTACTTC.

This sequence joins TRBV29-1 and TRBJ1-1, with unresolved D. The V end lost 6 bases, the J end lost 0 bases, and 11 bases lay between the germline ends. CDR3 length equals 13 residues. The germline V gene has CDR1 SQVTM and CDR2 ANQGSEA. CDR3 sequence (DNA): TGCAGCGTGGCACCTAAAATGAACACTGAAGCTTTCTTT. Translating gives CSVAPKMNTEAFF. Full variable domain (outside the CDR3, taken from reference TRBV29-1 and TRBJ1-1): SAVISQKPSRDICQRGTSLTIQCQVDSQVTMMFWYRQQPGQSLTLIATANQGSEATYESGFVIDKFPISRPNLTFSTLTVSNMSPEDSSIYLCSVAPKMNTEAFFGQGTRLTVV.

The V call is TRBV4-1, the J call TRBJ2-5; perhaps D is TRBD1 or TRBD2 (5 bases each). This CDR3 region has 15 residues. Germline V gene lookup returns CDR1 MGHRA and CDR2 YSYEKL. V lost 4 bases, J lost 7 bases, and 19 bases lay in between. The CDR3 region is CASSPTPGTQRTQYF. The DNA of the CDR3 is TGCGCCAGCAGCCCAACTCCCGGGACCCAAAGGACCCAGTACTTC.

The J gene is TRBJ1-5, the V gene TRBV5-5, with D uncertain. CDR1 and CDR2 (germline): SGHKS, YYEKEE (reference sequence). The CDR3 totals 15 residues. Trimming removed 2 bases from V and 6 bases from J, with 15 bases in between. The CDR3 coding sequence is TGTGCCAGCAGCTTTTCGGAAACGACAATTCAGCCCCAGCATTTT. It encodes CASSFSETTIQPQHF.

The chain combines TRBV6-1 with TRBJ1-5; D perhaps matches TRBD1 (5 bases). Germline CDR1 is MNHNS and CDR2 is SASEGT. Trimming pared 6 bases from V and 0 bases from J, leaving 15 bases between. The CDR3 contains 16 residues. As DNA, the CDR3 is TGTGCCAGCAGCCCCCCCGGGGGGTATAGCAATCAGCCCCAGCATTTT. As protein: CASSPPGGYSNQPQHF.

In this sample, this clonotype turned up a few times. The chain carries TRBV5-4 and TRBJ1-6; 8 bases match TRBD1. This CDR3 spans 14 amino acids. Per germline, CDR1 SGHNT and CDR2 YYREEE (reference sequence). The junction had 7 bases not matched to a gene; V was cut back by 1 base and J by 13 bases. The CDR3 loop is CASSLPGQDQPLHF. The CDR3 nucleotides read TGTGCCAGCAGCTTGCCGGGACAGGACCAGCCCCTCCACTTT.

This clonotype was counted only a few times. The chain links TRBV5-6 to TRBJ2-1; D is unclear. Trimming took 1 base from V and 5 from J, leaving 19 bases between them. This CDR3 has 17 residues. Germline CDR1 is SGHDT and CDR2 is YYEEEE. This CDR3 reads CASSLRPQLRLDNEQFF. The CDR3 DNA is TGTGCCAGCAGCTTGCGCCCCCAACTCCGACTTGACAATGAGCAGTTCTTC.

The chain links TRBV18 to TRBJ1-5; D may be TRBD1 (6 bases). Trimming removed 5 bases from V and 3 bases from J, with 17 bases in between. Per germline, CDR1 KGHSH and CDR2 LQKENI. The CDR3 is 16 residues long. The CDR3 DNA sequence: TGTGCCAGCTCAGCGACAGAGCAGGGGCCCAATCAGCCCCAGCATTTT. This encodes CASSATEQGPNQPQHF.

At least ten counts were recorded for this clonotype. The rearrangement joins TRBV20-1 to TRBJ2-3; D is possibly TRBD2 (6 bases). Trimming took off 1 base at V and 6 bases at J, with 11 bases between the two ends. Germline V lookup: CDR1 DFQATT, CDR2 SNEGSKA (reference sequence). The CDR3 runs 13 residues. The CDR3 spells CSARAGVVDTQYF. The CDR3 nucleotides are TGCAGTGCTAGAGCGGGGGTCGTCGATACGCAGTATTTT.

This clonotype has more than one count but fewer than ten. The J gene is TRBJ1-1, the V gene TRBV20-1; no clear D gene. Germline CDR1 reads DFQATT; CDR2 reads SNEGSKA (reference sequence). Trimming shortened V by 5 bases and J by 2 bases, and 12 bases separated the two germline ends. CDR3 size: 13 residues. The CDR3 DNA follows: TGCAGTGCTCTCAAGGATCTTAACACTGAAGCTTTCTTT. Amino acids: CSALKDLNTEAFF.

This clonotype has a handful of counts. V usage is TRBV30 and J usage is TRBJ1-2; 8 bases map to TRBD1. The CDR3 totals 10 residues. Unmatched junction bases numbered 1, after V lost 6 bases and J lost 7 bases. Germline CDR1 GTSNPN, CDR2 SVGIG (reference sequence). In DNA form, the CDR3 reads TGTGCCTGCAGGGGGCCTGGCTACACCTTC. Protein sequence: CACRGPGYTF.

This clonotype appeared a few times. V is TRBV4-2 and J is TRBJ2-4; 14 bases line up with TRBD2. The length of the CDR3 is 16 residues. Germline assignment: CDR1 LGHNA and CDR2 YNFKEQ. J gave up 2 bases and V 5 bases, and 2 bases lay outside the gene matches. CDR3 coding DNA: TGTGCCAGCAGCGGACTAGCGGGGGGCACCAAAAACATTCAGTACTTC. This gives the protein CASSGLAGGTKNIQYF.

This clonotype was seen a few times. In nucleotides, the CDR3 is TGTGCCAGCAGCTCACCGGGGAATCAGCCCCAGCATTTT. This gives the protein CASSSPGNQPQHF. The chain has TRBV7-2 and TRBJ1-5; unclear D gene. V was clipped by 4 bases and J by 4 bases, with 8 bases between them. The CDR3 has 13 residues. Per the germline V gene, CDR1 is SGHTA and CDR2 is FQGNSA.